Sequencing of this T cell receptor beta chain was carried out in a study of beta chain features in type 1 diabetes. The study reverse transcribed the entire isolated RNA, so it sequenced expressed TCRB transcripts. Measured with immunoSEQ multiplex PCR; TCRdb has only the in-frame clones, and not every one. The sample lists 20,000 to 30,000 clones, about 69% occurring once. Study conclusions and caveats: In every one of the four CD4+ subsets, TCRB CDR3s were moderately but significantly shorter in Type 1 diabetes patients.

CDR1 is SEHNR and CDR2 is FQNEAQ in the germline V gene (reference sequence). CDR3 size: 16 residues. V lost 4 bases to trimming and J lost 3 bases; unmatched junction nucleotides: 11. On this clone itself: Its matching antigen is unknown.

This clonotype was sampled from a man younger than 35 with type 1 diabetes. The chain recombines TRBV7-9 with TRBJ1-2; TRBD1 matches at 7 bases. The specimen sequenced was Tregs from blood. CDR3 nucleotides: TGTGCCAGCAGCTCAGGTCCGGGCAGGGGGGACTATGGCTACACCTTC. As protein: CASSSGPGRGDYGYTF.